This T cell receptor (beta chain) was recorded in a study of OX40 agonist ivuxolimab in advanced cancers. The assay was immunoSEQ multiplex PCR, and TCRdb's table has in-frame clones only and misses some. The sample comprises 75,000 to 95,000 clones, just under 95% of which are singletons, and approximately 10% rests with the top ten. Germline V gives CDR1 SEHNR, CDR2 FQNEAQ (reference sequence). V shed 2 bases and J shed 8 bases, with 10 bases lying between them. The CDR3 has 13 amino acids. V is TRBV7-9 and J is TRBJ2-1; D gene unclear. The receptor was isolated from an adult with an advanced solid tumor such as melanoma, head and neck, liver or kidney cancer. Sequencing was performed on CD4+ or CD8+ T cells sorted from blood, taken in a trial of the OX40 agonist ivuxolimab. CDR3 residues: CASSLSGEDEQFF. The CDR3 DNA is TGTGCCAGCAGCTTAAGTGGCGAGGATGAGCAGTTCTTC.